The 13 T cell receptor beta chains given below trace back to one sample, sequenced in a study of blood T cell repertoires in COVID-19. Libraries were prepared by immunoSEQ multiplex PCR; TCRdb keeps only in-frame clonotypes and omits some of them. The data show 180,000 or so clones, around 86% seen once. The sample was PBMCs or T cells enriched from blood (not recorded which). All receptors derive from a woman younger than 45 who had recovered from COVID-19.

The chain couples TRBV11-3 to TRBJ1-5; 8 bases align to TRBD1. CDR3 length equals 20 residues. The germline gives CDR1 SGHNT, CDR2 YENEEA. With V trimmed by 5 bases and J by 1 base, 19 bases remained unmatched. The CDR3 here is CASSQGPRTGSVLSNQPQHF. The DNA of the CDR3 is TGTGCCAGCAGCCAGGGGCCGCGGACAGGGTCGGTGTTGAGCAATCAGCCCCAGCATTTT.

A few counts support this clone. This sequence joins TRBV28 and TRBJ2-1; the D gene is possibly TRBD2 (7 bases). Trimming took 8 bases from V and 6 from J, leaving 17 bases between them. The germline V gene has CDR1 MDHEN and CDR2 SYDVKM. This CDR3 spans 14 amino acids. CDR3 protein: CASRPGGASNEQFF. The CDR3 nucleotides are TGTGCCAGCCGCCCGGGGGGCGCCTCCAATGAGCAGTTCTTC.

The chain combines TRBV10-3 with TRBJ2-7, with no clear D. CDR1 is ENHRY, CDR2 SYGVKD, per germline. V dropped 3 bases and J dropped 1 base, with 7 bases sitting between them. This CDR3 is built from 13 residues. The CDR3 DNA sequence: TGTGCCATCAGTGAACAGCCGTCCTACGAGCAGTACTTC. Amino acids: CAISEQPSYEQYF.

V and J are TRBV10-1 and TRBJ2-5; a possible D gene is TRBD1 (6 bases). V shed 0 bases and J shed 5 bases, with 25 bases lying between them. Germline V gene sequence: CDR1 WNHNN, CDR2 SYGVQD (reference sequence). The CDR3 has 19 residues. CDR3 region: CASSESSALGTPDRETQYF. DNA of the CDR3: TGCGCCAGCAGTGAGTCGTCGGCCCTCGGGACACCTGACCGCGAGACCCAGTACTTC.

The V and J genes are TRBV28 and TRBJ2-7; maybe TRBD1 (6 bases). Germline-derived CDR1 and CDR2 are MDHEN and SYDVKM. CDR3 length: 13 residues. V lost 6 bases, J lost 7 bases, and 16 bases lay in between. The CDR3 DNA sequence: TGTGCCAGCAGCCGAGTCAGGGGTGGTGAGCAGTACTTC. Its translation: CASSRVRGGEQYF.

CDR3 region: CASSLTSGRHISYEQYF. The DNA of the CDR3 is TGCGCCAGCAGCCTCACTAGCGGGAGGCATATTTCCTACGAGCAGTACTTC. This rearrangement joins TRBV23-1 to TRBJ2-7; 12 bases are shared with TRBD2. TRBV23-1 is treated as an ORF (open reading frame) with a function not yet certain. J gave up 1 base and V 6 bases, and 10 bases lay outside the gene matches. The CDR3 consists of 17 residues.

The CDR3 DNA reads TGTGCCAGCAGCCCCAGCCCAGGGGACTACGAGCAGTACTTC. It specifies CASSPSPGDYEQYF. This chain joins TRBV7-3 and TRBJ2-7, with TRBD1 as a possible D gene (6 bases). The CDR3 sequence is 14 residues long. Germline V gene data show CDR1 as SGHTA and CDR2 as FQGTGA. The germline V and J ends were trimmed by 5 bases and 3 bases, with 14 bases remaining between them. Supplemented by reference TRBV7-3 and TRBJ2-7, the full variable domain reads GAGVSQTPSNKVTEKGKYVELRCDPISGHTALYWYRQSLGQGPEFLIYFQGTGAADDSGLPNDRFFAVRPEGSVSTLKIQRTERGDSAVYLCASSPSPGDYEQYFGPGTRLTVT.

This chain connects TRBV5-6 to TRBJ1-3; D is perhaps TRBD1 (6 bases). The germline V gene encodes CDR1 SGHDT and CDR2 YYEEEE. The CDR3 loop spans 15 amino acids. V was trimmed by 0 bases and J by 9 bases, leaving 16 bases between them. The CDR3 region has the DNA TGTGCCAGCAGCTTGGTGGGGGCAGGTACGAGCACCATATATTTT. It is translated as CASSLVGAGTSTIYF. Looking up the rest from reference TRBV5-6 and TRBJ1-3 gives the full variable domain: DAGVTQSPTHLIKTRGQQVTLRCSPKSGHDTVSWYQQALGQGPQFIFQYYEEEERQRGNFPDRFSGHQFPNYSSELNVNALLLGDSALYLCASSLVGAGTSTIYFGEGSWLTVV.

The chain carries TRBV15 and TRBJ2-1; tentatively, D is TRBD2 (5 bases). V dropped 9 bases and J dropped 4 bases, with 13 bases sitting between them. Germline V gene lookup returns CDR1 LNHNV and CDR2 YYDKDF (reference sequence). The CDR3 has 13 residues. The CDR3 sequence is CATGLTAYNEQFF. In DNA, the CDR3 is TGTGCCACAGGACTTACCGCATACAATGAGCAGTTCTTC.

This clone came up a few times. The gene calls are TRBV2 and TRBJ1-1; 7 bases are shared with TRBD1. The germline V gene encodes CDR1 SNHLY and CDR2 FYNNEI. The V gene end was trimmed by 3 bases and the J gene end by 5 bases; junction bases not matched to a gene: 0. This CDR3 contains 12 residues. The CDR3 DNA follows: TGTGCCAGCAGTGACAGGGGGACTGAAGCTTTCTTT. Its translation is CASSDRGTEAFF.

This chain uses TRBV7-9 with TRBJ1-2, with 7 positions matching TRBD1. The CDR3 runs 17 residues. V dropped 5 bases and J dropped 4; count of bases not matched to a gene: 16. The V gene's germline CDR1 is SEHNR and CDR2 FQNEAQ (reference sequence). The CDR3 nucleotides read TGTGCCAGCAGCACTAGGACAGGAGAACCACAGTCCTATGGCTACACCTTC. This sequence encodes CASSTRTGEPQSYGYTF.

The rearrangement uses TRBV27 and TRBJ1-2; the match to TRBD1 covers 7 bases. V was pared by 4 bases and J by 3 bases, with 11 bases of the junction left unmatched. Germline CDR1 is MNHEY and CDR2 is SMNVEV (reference sequence). The CDR3 runs 16 residues. The CDR3 sequence is CASSSWGQRDDYGYTF. DNA of the CDR3: TGTGCCAGCAGTTCGTGGGGACAGAGAGACGACTATGGCTACACCTTC.

The rearrangement uses TRBV7-2 and TRBJ2-1; possibly TRBD2 for D (5 bases). The CDR3 runs 19 residues. Germline CDR1 and CDR2: SGHTA and FQGNSA. The V gene lost 2 bases and the J gene lost 5 bases, with 25 bases spanning the gap. The CDR3 loop is CASSLNPNALEEANNEQFF. CDR3 nucleotides: TGTGCCAGCAGCTTAAATCCCAATGCTCTCGAGGAGGCAAACAATGAGCAGTTCTTC.